The sequence of this T cell receptor beta chain was determined in a study of T-cell reconstitution after alpha-beta-depleted transplantation in children. V shed 5 bases, J shed 9 bases, and the junction held 12 bases outside the gene matches. CDR1 is SGHTA, CDR2 FQGNSA, per germline. The CDR3 totals 15 residues. Using unique molecular identifiers, the investigators prepared the TCRbeta library. TCRdb reprocessed the PCR reads with MiXCR, giving one entry per CDR3 protein. The repertoire has about 230,000 distinct CDR3 sequences, around 12% of them found once; the top ten carry about 2.6%. The sequencing used PBMCs from the stem cell graft donor, collected from the stem cell graft. The TCR was taken from a human donor who donated a stem cell graft to a child with acute lymphoblastic leukemia. The chain is built from TRBV7-2 and TRBJ2-1; 8 bases line up with TRBD2. In DNA form, the CDR3 reads TGTGCCAGCAGCCAGGATCCGGGGGGGGAGGTTGAGCAGTTCTTC. Its protein product is CASSQDPGGEVEQFF.